The 7 T cell receptor beta chains listed next were all sequenced from one sample in a study of cytomegalovirus exposure and HLA in healthy donors. 13 Jbeta primers and 60 Vbeta primers were used for the PCR. The assay was immunoSEQ multiplex PCR, and TCRdb's table has in-frame clones only and misses some. The data hold around 220,000 clones, with 60% to 80% observed a single time. Specimen: PBMCs. The receptors originated from a man aged 18 to 35 in good health and CMV-seronegative.

The V call is TRBV11-2, the J call TRBJ2-7, with TRBD2 as a possible D gene (5 bases). The CDR3 runs to 15 residues. Per the germline V gene, CDR1 is SGHAT and CDR2 is FQNNGV. The germline V and J ends were trimmed by 5 bases and 0 bases, with 14 bases remaining between them. CDR3 protein: CASSAVSVNSYEQYF. CDR3 nucleotides: TGTGCCAGCAGCGCTGTTAGCGTAAACTCCTACGAGCAGTACTTC. Variable domain in full (rest from reference TRBV11-2 and TRBJ2-7): EAGVAQSPRYKIIEKRQSVAFWCNPISGHATLYWYQQILGQGPKLLIQFQNNGVVDDSQLPKDRFSAERLKGVDSTLKIQPAKLEDSAVYLCASSAVSVNSYEQYFGPGTRLTVT.

This chain joins TRBV9 and TRBJ1-5; a weak D match, TRBD1 (6 bases). Germline V gene lookup returns CDR1 SGDLS and CDR2 YYNGEE. The germline V and J ends were trimmed by 0 bases and 7 bases, with 8 bases remaining between them. The CDR3 consists of 13 residues. In DNA form, the CDR3 reads TGTGCCAGCAGCGTAGACAGGGACCAGCCCCAGCATTTT. This encodes CASSVDRDQPQHF.

The rearrangement uses TRBV7-3 and TRBJ1-2, with D perhaps TRBD1 (5 bases). With 5 bases removed from V and 3 bases from J, the gap between germline ends came to 16 bases. Per germline, CDR1 SGHTA and CDR2 FQGTGA. This CDR3 contains 15 residues. The CDR3 sequence: CASSEKPGQDYGYTF. As DNA, the CDR3 is TGTGCCAGCAGCGAAAAGCCTGGACAAGACTATGGCTACACCTTC.

The chain carries TRBV27 and TRBJ2-1; D ambiguous. The CDR3 runs to 12 residues. Germline CDR1 is MNHEY and CDR2 is SMNVEV (reference sequence). The ends were cut back, 8 bases at V and 7 bases at J, with 12 bases in the middle. The CDR3 region has the DNA TGTGCCAGCGGAAAAGCCGGGAATGAGCAGTTCTTC. The encoded protein is CASGKAGNEQFF.

This clone has more than one count but fewer than ten. This chain connects TRBV25-1 to TRBJ2-6; D may be TRBD1 (6 bases). Trimming shortened V by 4 bases and J by 0 bases, and 13 bases separated the two germline ends. CDR3 length equals 17 residues. Germline-derived CDR1 and CDR2 are MGHDK and SYGVNS. The CDR3 bases are TGTGCCAGCAGTGCCGGACAGCTCCTCTCTGGGGCCAACGTCCTGACTTTC. Translating it yields CASSAGQLLSGANVLTF.

The chain has TRBV30 and TRBJ1-2, with TRBD1 as a possible D gene (6 bases). The CDR3 contains 13 residues. The V end was cut by 5 bases, the J end by 8 bases, with 18 bases between. From germline, CDR1 is GTSNPN and CDR2 SVGIG (reference sequence). Written as DNA, the CDR3 is TGTGCCTGGGAACGGGGGGGGGCAGGGGGCTACACCTTC. Translated, it gives CAWERGGAGGYTF.

CDR3 DNA sequence: TGTGCCAGCAGTCCACCAGCGGGAGGTAATTATGAGCAGTTCTTC. Translating gives CASSPPAGGNYEQFF. The V gene is TRBV27, the J gene TRBJ2-1; 9 bases match TRBD2. CDR1 is MNHEY, CDR2 SMNVEV, per germline (reference sequence). Trimming cost V 5 bases and J 8 bases; bases outside gene matches: 10. The CDR3 runs 15 residues.